These T cell receptor beta chains were read from a single sample in a study of shared clonotypes between healthy human individuals. This table comes from immunoSEQ multiplex PCR, and its TCRdb copy is limited to in-frame clones, with some not included. Among about half a million clones listed, more than 70% were seen once. Specimen: PBMCs. The receptors derive from a woman aged 35 to 49 in good health. Some clones in this sample may be carry-over from other donors' samples. Both conserved end residues are part of each CDR3. A D gene is named only where the DNA matches it firmly. Rows may omit the clone size; those that give it use once, few, many or a size class.

d_gene,abundance,j_gene,v_gene,CDR3aa,CDR3nt
NA,NA,TRBJ1-4,TRBV27,CASSFRGTHTNEKLFF,TGTGCCAGCAGTTTTAGGGGGACCCATACTAATGAAAAACTGTTTTTT
TRBD1,NA,TRBJ2-7,TRBV28,CASRQQGANREQYF,TGTGCCAGCAGACAGCAGGGGGCGAACCGGGAGCAGTACTTC
NA,NA,TRBJ2-3,TRBV5-4,CASSRDSLTDTQYF,TGTGCCAGCAGCCGGGACTCGCTCACAGATACGCAGTATTTT
NA,once,TRBJ1-1,TRBV7-9,CASSLDPGGNTEAFF,TGTGCCAGCAGCTTAGATCCGGGGGGGAACACTGAAGCTTTCTTT
TRBD2,NA,TRBJ2-3,TRBV28,CASSSMGSGRKLTQYF,TGTGCCAGCAGTTCAATGGGTAGCGGGAGAAAGCTCACGCAGTATTTT
NA,NA,TRBJ2-7,TRBV4-2,CAGSQGQDYSHEQYF,TGTGCCGGCAGCCAAGGTCAGGACTATTCCCACGAGCAGTACTTC
TRBD2,NA,TRBJ2-2,TRBV7-2,CASSPGLVSGELFF,TGTGCCAGCAGCCCCGGACTAGTGAGCGGGGAGCTGTTTTTT
NA,NA,TRBJ1-2,TRBV2,CASSEASVVTGYTF,TGTGCCAGCAGTGAAGCAAGTGTTGTAACGGGGTACACCTTC
NA,NA,TRBJ2-7,TRBV25-1,CASGKTGTYEQYF,TGTGCCAGCGGAAAGACAGGAACCTACGAGCAGTACTTC
NA,NA,TRBJ2-7,TRBV5-6,CASSKLRTSYEQYF,TGTGCCAGCAGCAAATTGCGGACTTCCTACGAGCAGTACTTC
NA,NA,TRBJ2-5,TRBV9,CASSEDAETQYF,TGTGCCAGCAGCGAAGACGCAGAGACCCAGTACTTC
NA,NA,TRBJ1-1,TRBV15,CATRRHENTEAFF,TGTGCCACCAGAAGACACGAGAACACTGAAGCTTTCTTT
NA,NA,TRBJ1-1,TRBV6-5,CASSYSAVNTEAFF,TGTGCCAGCAGTTACTCGGCGGTGAACACTGAAGCTTTCTTT
TRBD2,NA,TRBJ2-5,TRBV10-1,CASSESGGRNQETQYF,TGCGCCAGCAGTGAGTCAGGCGGGAGGAACCAAGAGACCCAGTACTTC
TRBD1,NA,TRBJ1-1,TRBV9,CASSGTGLDIEAFF,TGTGCCAGCAGCGGGACAGGGTTGGATATTGAAGCTTTCTTT
NA,NA,TRBJ1-4,TRBV27,CASKDRPSTNEKLFF,TGTGCCAGCAAGGACAGACCTTCAACTAATGAAAAACTGTTTTTT
TRBD2,NA,TRBJ2-1,TRBV5-6,CASSAGLADNEQFF,TGTGCCAGCAGCGCGGGACTAGCGGACAATGAGCAGTTCTTC
NA,once,TRBJ2-5,TRBV29-1,CSVMVETQYF,TGCAGCGTTATGGTTGAGACCCAGTACTTC
NA,many,TRBJ1-5,TRBV29-1,CSVVWGESQPQHF,TGCAGCGTTGTATGGGGGGAGTCTCAGCCCCAGCATTTT
NA,NA,TRBJ2-7,TRBV18,CASSPLGSSPYEQYF,TGTGCCAGCTCACCCTTGGGGTCAAGTCCCTACGAGCAGTACTTC